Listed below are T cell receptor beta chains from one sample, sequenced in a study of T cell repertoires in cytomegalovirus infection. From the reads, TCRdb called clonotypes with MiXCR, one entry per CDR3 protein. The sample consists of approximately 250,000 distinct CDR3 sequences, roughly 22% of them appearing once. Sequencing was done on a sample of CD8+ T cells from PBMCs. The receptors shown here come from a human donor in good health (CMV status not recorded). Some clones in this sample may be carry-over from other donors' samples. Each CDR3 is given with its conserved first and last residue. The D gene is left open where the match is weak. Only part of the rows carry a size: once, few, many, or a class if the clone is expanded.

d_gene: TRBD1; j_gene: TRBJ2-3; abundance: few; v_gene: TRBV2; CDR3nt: TGTGCCAGCAGGACTGACAGGGGAAGAGATACGCAGTATTTT; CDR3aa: CASRTDRGRDTQYF
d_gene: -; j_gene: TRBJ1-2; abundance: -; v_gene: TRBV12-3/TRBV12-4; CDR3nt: TGTGCCAGCAGTTTTGGGAATACCTATGGCTACACCTTC; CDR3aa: CASSFGNTYGYTF
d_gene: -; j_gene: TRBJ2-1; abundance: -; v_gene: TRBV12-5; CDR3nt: TGTGCTAGTGGTTTCGGGGCGCCCTACAATGAGCAGTTCTTC; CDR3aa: CASGFGAPYNEQFF
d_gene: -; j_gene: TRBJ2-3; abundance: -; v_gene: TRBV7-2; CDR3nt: TGTGCCAGCAGCTTAGTTTTAGGGGGGCCGGGGGATTTT; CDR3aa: CASSLVLGGPGDF
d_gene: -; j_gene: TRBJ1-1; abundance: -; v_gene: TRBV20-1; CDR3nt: TGCAGTGCTAGGTATAGTAGTGAAGCTTTCTTT; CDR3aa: CSARYSSEAFF
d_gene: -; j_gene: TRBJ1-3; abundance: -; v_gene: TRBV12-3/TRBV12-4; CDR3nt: TGTGCCAGCAGCCCTCCCCAGGGCCAACAAACCGTTACTGGAAACACCATATATTTT; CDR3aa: CASSPPQGQQTVTGNTIYF
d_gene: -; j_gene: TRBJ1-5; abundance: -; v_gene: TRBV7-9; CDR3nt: TGTGCCAGCACCCTCGGTACTCAGCCCCAGCATTTT; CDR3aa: CASTLGTQPQHF
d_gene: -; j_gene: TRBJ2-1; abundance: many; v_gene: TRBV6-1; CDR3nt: TGTGCCAGCAGGGCGGAGGGTAATGAGCAGTTCTTC; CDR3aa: CASRAEGNEQFF
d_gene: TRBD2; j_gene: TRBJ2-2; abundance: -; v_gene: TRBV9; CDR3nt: TGTGCCAGCAGCACCCAAGCGGGGGGAGGGGCCGGGGAGCTGTTTTTT; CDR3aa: CASSTQAGGGAGELFF
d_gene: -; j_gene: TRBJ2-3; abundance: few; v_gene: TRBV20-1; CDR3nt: TGCAGTGCTAGAGATAGTTGGCGGGGACTCACAGATACGCAGTATTTT; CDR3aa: CSARDSWRGLTDTQYF
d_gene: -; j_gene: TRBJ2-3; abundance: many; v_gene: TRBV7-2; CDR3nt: TGTGCCAGCAGCCTAGAGGCCGGTGGTAAGCAGTATTTT; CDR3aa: CASSLEAGGKQYF
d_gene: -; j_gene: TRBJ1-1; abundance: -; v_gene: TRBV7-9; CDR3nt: TGTGCCAGCAGCCTCGGGGCGGACGAAGCTTTCTTT; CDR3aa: CASSLGADEAFF
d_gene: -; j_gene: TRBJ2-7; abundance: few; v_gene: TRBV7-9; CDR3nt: TGTGCCAGCAAGAGGGGATCCTACGAGCAGTACTTC; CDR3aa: CASKRGSYEQYF
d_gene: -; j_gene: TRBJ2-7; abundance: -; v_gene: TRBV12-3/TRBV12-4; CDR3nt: TGTGCCAGCAGTTTTAACTCTTTCTACGAGCAGTACTTC; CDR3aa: CASSFNSFYEQYF
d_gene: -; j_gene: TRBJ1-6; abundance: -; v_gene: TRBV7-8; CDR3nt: TGTGCCAGCAGCTTAGAACTGGGCTATAATTCACCCCTCCACTTT; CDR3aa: CASSLELGYNSPLHF
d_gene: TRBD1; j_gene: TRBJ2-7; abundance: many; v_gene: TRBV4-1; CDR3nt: TGCGCCAGCAGCCAAGGCCCCAGGGGGTCCTACGAGCAGTACTTC; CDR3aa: CASSQGPRGSYEQYF
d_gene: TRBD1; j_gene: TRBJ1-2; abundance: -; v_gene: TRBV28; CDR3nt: TGTGCCAGCATCGTGACAGGGGGCTATGGCTACACCTTC; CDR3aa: CASIVTGGYGYTF
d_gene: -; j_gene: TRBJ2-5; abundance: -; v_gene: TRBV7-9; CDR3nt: TGTGCCAGCAGCCAATTTGGGACACTACAAGAGACCCAGTACTTC; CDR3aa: CASSQFGTLQETQYF
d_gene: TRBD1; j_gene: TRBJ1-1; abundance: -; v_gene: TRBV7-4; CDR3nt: TGTGCCAGCACCGACAGGGCGGGAGGCACTGAAGCTTTCTTT; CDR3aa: CASTDRAGGTEAFF
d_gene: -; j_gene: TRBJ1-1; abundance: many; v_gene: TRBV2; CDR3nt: TGTGCCAGCAGTGACGCAGTTTTTGAAGCTTTCTTT; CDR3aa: CASSDAVFEAFF
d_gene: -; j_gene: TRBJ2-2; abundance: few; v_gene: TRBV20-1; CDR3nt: TGCAGCGCTCGCTCTGCGGGGTCCGAGCTGTTTTTT; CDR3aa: CSARSAGSELFF
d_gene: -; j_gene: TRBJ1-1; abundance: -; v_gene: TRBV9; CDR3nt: TGTGCCAGCAGTTCGGACGGTGACACTGAAGCTTTCTTT; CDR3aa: CASSSDGDTEAFF
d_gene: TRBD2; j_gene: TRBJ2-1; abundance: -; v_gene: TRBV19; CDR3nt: TGTGCCAGTAGTATAGGGCGGGGGGGCTTCGATGAGCAGTTCTTC; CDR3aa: CASSIGRGGFDEQFF
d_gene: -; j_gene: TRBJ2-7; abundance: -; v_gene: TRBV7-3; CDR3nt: TGTGCCAGCAGCTCCGCGAGTCTCCAGCAGTACTTC; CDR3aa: CASSSASLQQYF
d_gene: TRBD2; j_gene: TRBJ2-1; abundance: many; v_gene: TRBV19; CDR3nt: TGTGCCAGTAGTCTAGCGGGGGCTCCCAATGAGCAGTTCTTC; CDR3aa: CASSLAGAPNEQFF
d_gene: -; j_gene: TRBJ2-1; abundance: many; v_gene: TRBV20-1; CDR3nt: TGCAGTGCTAGGTCCGGGTATGGTGAGCAGTTCTTC; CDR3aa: CSARSGYGEQFF
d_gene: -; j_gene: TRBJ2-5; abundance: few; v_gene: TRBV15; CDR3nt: TGTGCCACCAGCAGAGATCTTGGGGGCGAGACCCAGTACTTC; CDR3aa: CATSRDLGGETQYF
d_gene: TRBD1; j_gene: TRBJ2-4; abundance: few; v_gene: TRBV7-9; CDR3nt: TGTGCCAGCAGCCTCGAGGGACAGAGCTCACCCCAGCCCAAAAACATTCAGTACTTC; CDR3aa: CASSLEGQSSPQPKNIQYF
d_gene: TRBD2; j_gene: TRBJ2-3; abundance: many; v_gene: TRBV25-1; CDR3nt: TGTGCCAGCAGGACCACTGACCGCCTAGCGGGAGATACAGATACGCAGTATTTT; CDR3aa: CASRTTDRLAGDTDTQYF
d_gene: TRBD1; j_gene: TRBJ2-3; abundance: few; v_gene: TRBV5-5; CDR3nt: TGTGCCACCAGGGGGTACCGCACAGATACGCAGTATTTT; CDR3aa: CATRGYRTDTQYF
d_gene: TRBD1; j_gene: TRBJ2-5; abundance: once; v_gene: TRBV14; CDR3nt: TGTGCCAGCAGCCAAGAAGGTGTGACAGGGTGGTACCAAGAGACCCAGTACTTC; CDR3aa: CASSQEGVTGWYQETQYF